This passage covers 21 T cell receptor beta chains from one sample sequenced in a study of T cell responses to AZD1222 COVID-19 vaccine. Data came from immunoSEQ multiplex PCR; TCRdb stores just in-frame clones and leaves some out. The data show about 180,000 clones, 94% seen once. Sample: peripheral blood, taken 28 days after the second AZD1222 dose. Receptors originate from an adult who received the AZD1222 COVID-19 vaccine.

The V and J genes are TRBV9 and TRBJ2-7, with a possible D match to TRBD2 (6 bases). Looked up from germline, CDR1 is SGDLS and CDR2 is YYNGEE. V was cut by 3 bases and J by 2 bases, with 15 bases left in between. CDR3 size: 15 residues. The chain's CDR3 is CASSEAGTGAYEQYF. CDR3 coding DNA: TGTGCCAGCAGCGAAGCCGGGACTGGGGCCTACGAGCAGTACTTC.

The chain links TRBV11-1 to TRBJ2-3; D is perhaps TRBD1 (5 bases). This CDR3 has 16 amino acids. Germline CDR1 SGHAT, CDR2 FQDESV (reference sequence). V was clipped by 0 bases and J by 5 bases, with 15 bases between them. CDR3 sequence reads: CASSLAGGRALDTQYF. The CDR3 DNA sequence: TGTGCCAGCAGCTTAGCAGGTGGCAGGGCCCTAGATACGCAGTATTTT.

The chain couples TRBV9 to TRBJ2-1; 12 positions agree with TRBD2. This CDR3 has 15 residues. Germline V gene data show CDR1 as SGDLS and CDR2 as YYNGEE. The ends lost 0 bases at V and 7 bases at J; junction bases unmatched: 2. Here the CDR3 reads CASSVDLAGGNEQFF. The CDR3 bases are TGTGCCAGCAGCGTAGACCTAGCGGGGGGGAATGAGCAGTTCTTC.

This clone appeared a single time. V gene TRBV7-9 combines with J gene TRBJ1-4; maybe TRBD1 (5 bases). The CDR3 loop spans 19 amino acids. V lost 5 bases and J 0 bases, leaving 22 bases between the germline ends. Germline V gives CDR1 SEHNR, CDR2 FQNEAQ (reference sequence). CDR3 sequence reads: CASSRSVDSTPATNEKLFF. Here the CDR3 DNA reads TGTGCCAGCAGCCGTTCGGTCGACAGTACCCCCGCAACTAATGAAAAACTGTTTTTT.

The V and J genes are TRBV30 and TRBJ2-7, with 7 bases that match TRBD1. Germline trimming cut 3 bases from V and 1 base from J; bases unmatched to any gene: 6. This CDR3 contains 14 residues. The V gene's germline CDR1 is GTSNPN and CDR2 SVGIG (reference sequence). The CDR3 sequence: CAWRPDRISYEQYF. CDR3 in DNA: TGTGCCTGGAGACCGGACAGGATATCCTACGAGCAGTACTTC.

The chain carries TRBV15 and TRBJ2-2, with 9 bases fitting TRBD1. The ends lost 3 bases at V and 1 base at J; junction bases unmatched: 3. This CDR3 comprises 16 residues. From germline, CDR1 is LNHNV and CDR2 YYDKDF (reference sequence). CDR3 DNA: TGTGCCACCAGCAGTTTGGGACAGGGGAACACCGGGGAGCTGTTTTTT. The encoded protein is CATSSLGQGNTGELFF. The whole variable domain, remainder taken from reference TRBV15 and TRBJ2-2, is DAMVIQNPRYQVTQFGKPVTLSCSQTLNHNVMYWYQQKSSQAPKLLFHYYDKDFNNEADTPDNFQSRRPNTSFCFLDIRSPGLGDTAMYLCATSSLGQGNTGELFFGEGSRLTVL.

This chain connects TRBV20-1 to TRBJ1-2; unclear D gene. The CDR3 runs 12 residues. V lost 3 bases and J lost 0, with 5 bases in between. Germline assignment: CDR1 DFQATT and CDR2 SNEGSKA (reference sequence). The CDR3 spells CSASAANYGYTF. CDR3 nucleotide sequence: TGCAGTGCTAGTGCAGCTAACTATGGCTACACCTTC.

The V call is TRBV5-5, the J call TRBJ1-2, with 10 nucleotides matching TRBD1. J lost 2 bases, V lost 4 bases, and 5 bases had no gene match. The CDR3 spans 15 residues. Germline CDR1 and CDR2: SGHKS and YYEKEE (reference sequence). The CDR3 sequence: CASSHRTGGNYGYTF. In nucleotides, the CDR3 is TGTGCCAGCAGCCATCGGACAGGGGGAAACTATGGCTACACCTTC.

J is TRBJ1-1 and V is TRBV20-1; D is undetermined. The germline gives CDR1 DFQATT, CDR2 SNEGSKA (reference sequence). The CDR3 has 11 residues. V was trimmed by 3 bases and J by 7 bases, leaving 9 bases between them. CDR3 loop: CSARATNEAFF. In nucleotides, the CDR3 is TGCAGTGCTAGGGCGACGAATGAAGCTTTCTTT.

This clone was detected once. The CDR3 DNA is TGTGCCAGCAGTTTATCATTTGAACACGAGCAGTACTTC. Translation: CASSLSFEHEQYF. The chain uses TRBV27 and TRBJ2-7; no clear D. Trimming stripped 0 bases from V and 5 bases from J, with 8 bases between. Looked up from germline, CDR1 is MNHEY and CDR2 is SMNVEV (reference sequence). The CDR3 has 13 residues.

This chain joins TRBV5-1 and TRBJ1-2; D unclear. Trimming shortened V by 0 bases and J by 13 bases, and 16 bases separated the two germline ends. The CDR3 runs 13 residues. Germline loops: CDR1 SGHRS, CDR2 YFSETQ. The CDR3 DNA follows: TGCGCCAGCAGCTTGGGGCCCTCAACATTACGCACCTTC. Translation gives CASSLGPSTLRTF.

The chain joins TRBV11-2 to TRBJ1-4; D gene ambiguous. The CDR3 sequence is 14 residues long. The V gene lost 1 base and the J gene lost 5 bases, with 8 bases spanning the gap. From germline, CDR1 is SGHAT and CDR2 FQNNGV. The DNA of the CDR3 is TGTGCCAGCAGCTTAGTTAGAGGGAATGAAAAACTGTTTTTT. This codes for CASSLVRGNEKLFF.

The chain employs TRBV7-9 and TRBJ1-3; D ambiguous. V was cut by 3 bases and J by 1 base, with 13 bases left in between. The CDR3 covers 16 residues. Per germline, CDR1 SEHNR and CDR2 FQNEAQ (reference sequence). In DNA form, the CDR3 reads TGTGCCAGCAGCTTCACGGGCGGGCTATCTGGAAACACCATATATTTT. This sequence encodes CASSFTGGLSGNTIYF. The variable domain in full, completed from reference TRBV7-9 and TRBJ1-3, reads DTGVSQNPRHKITKRGQNVTFRCDPISEHNRLYWYRQTLGQGPEFLTYFQNEAQLEKSRLLSDRFSAERPKGSFSTLEIQRTEQGDSAMYLCASSFTGGLSGNTIYFGEGSWLTVV.

The DNA for the CDR3 is TGTGCCATCAGTGAGTCGCAACAGGGGGCACGGGGCTACACCTTC. Its protein product is CAISESQQGARGYTF. This chain connects TRBV10-3 to TRBJ1-2, with 9 bases fitting TRBD1. CDR1 is ENHRY and CDR2 is SYGVKD in the germline V gene. J was trimmed by 8 bases and V by 0 bases; bases with no gene match: 7. This CDR3 is built from 15 residues.

The V and J genes are TRBV16 and TRBJ1-5; 11 bases map to TRBD1. Germline CDR1 and CDR2: KGHSY and FQNENV. Trimming cost V 4 bases and J 6 bases; bases outside gene matches: 2. The CDR3 covers 14 residues. CDR3 sequence (DNA): TGTGCCAGCAGCCGGACAGGGGGCGGTCAGCCCCAGCATTTT. Translating it yields CASSRTGGGQPQHF.

This clone appeared a single time. V is TRBV30 and J is TRBJ2-7; TRBD1 matches 7 bases. Germline V CDR1 and CDR2: GTSNPN, SVGIG (reference sequence). The V segment lost 2 bases and the J segment 5 bases; nucleotides outside the gene matches: 9. The CDR3 covers 14 residues. The CDR3 sequence: CAWSTGTAGDEQYF. The CDR3, as DNA: TGTGCCTGGAGTACCGGGACAGCAGGAGACGAGCAGTACTTC. The full variable domain, with the rest looked up from reference TRBV30 and TRBJ2-7, is SQTIHQWPATLVQPVGSPLSLECTVEGTSNPNLYWYRQAAGRGLQLLFYSVGIGQISSEVPQNLSASRPQDRQFILSSKKLLLSDSGFYLCAWSTGTAGDEQYFGPGTRLTVT.

This clone has only one observation. The V and J genes are TRBV7-9 and TRBJ2-1; no clear D. The ends were cut back, 3 bases at V and 0 bases at J, with 12 bases in the middle. This CDR3 is built from 16 residues. CDR1 and CDR2 (germline): SEHNR, FQNEAQ (reference sequence). CDR3 amino acids: CASSLDSESSYNEQFF. Here the CDR3 DNA reads TGTGCCAGCAGCTTGGATTCGGAGAGCTCCTACAATGAGCAGTTCTTC.

The rearrangement links TRBV29-1 to TRBJ1-2; 7 bases are shared with TRBD1. Germline loops: CDR1 SQVTM, CDR2 ANQGSEA. J gave up 2 bases and V 6 bases, and 3 bases lay outside the gene matches. CDR3 length: 12 residues. DNA for the CDR3: TGCAGCGTAGCGACAGGGAACTATGGCTACACCTTC. Its translation: CSVATGNYGYTF.

The genes are TRBV27 and TRBJ1-5; possibly TRBD1 for D (6 bases). Germline assignment: CDR1 MNHEY and CDR2 SMNVEV (reference sequence). The V end was cut by 6 bases, the J end by 3 bases, with 15 bases between. CDR3 length: 15 amino acids. The CDR3 coding sequence is TGTGCCAGCAGACAAGGGGGGGGACACAATCAGCCCCAGCATTTT. Translated, it gives CASRQGGGHNQPQHF.

About this clone itself: At the DNA level, this CDR3 is encoded by other sequences in the same sample as well. This chain connects TRBV7-2 to TRBJ1-5; D is unclear. The ends were cut back, 2 bases at V and 1 base at J, with 12 bases in the middle. The germline V gene has CDR1 SGHTA and CDR2 FQGNSA. The CDR3 loop spans 16 amino acids. The CDR3 sequence: CASSLLPRGSNQPQHF. CDR3 nucleotide sequence: TGTGCCAGCAGCTTACTACCTAGAGGCAGCAATCAGCCCCAGCATTTT.

This chain joins TRBV9 and TRBJ2-6; D call uncertain. Germline V CDR1 and CDR2: SGDLS, YYNGEE. The CDR3 sequence is 15 residues long. V was trimmed by 2 bases and J by 2 bases, leaving 8 bases between them. The CDR3 loop reads CASSVTATGANVLTF. DNA for the CDR3: TGTGCCAGCAGCGTCACAGCGACTGGGGCCAACGTCCTGACTTTC.